This TCR beta chain was recovered during a study of monozygotic twins with inflammatory bowel disease. Whole-study results and caveats: No detectable difference in repertoire similarity separated concordant from discordant twins, possibly as a result of limited power. Since immunosuppressive treatments differed, patient repertoires may have gained added variability.

Template switching incorporated UMIs with a 6-nucleotide sample barcode. After re-calling the 5' RACE reads, TCRdb lists one entry per CDR3 protein, DNA absent. Its table lists 350,000 to 550,000 distinct CDR3 sequences. With respect to this clonotype: What it binds is not known.

Looked up from germline, CDR1 is KGHSH and CDR2 is LQKENI. The CDR3 consists of 14 residues. This clonotype was sampled from a human donor with ulcerative colitis or Crohn's disease, or a healthy co-twin of an affected twin (not recorded which). The chain combines TRBV18 with TRBJ1-5; TCRdb reports TRBD1, a call that lacks DNA to check it against. The sequenced sample was blood. CDR3: CASSPGSGLQPQHF.